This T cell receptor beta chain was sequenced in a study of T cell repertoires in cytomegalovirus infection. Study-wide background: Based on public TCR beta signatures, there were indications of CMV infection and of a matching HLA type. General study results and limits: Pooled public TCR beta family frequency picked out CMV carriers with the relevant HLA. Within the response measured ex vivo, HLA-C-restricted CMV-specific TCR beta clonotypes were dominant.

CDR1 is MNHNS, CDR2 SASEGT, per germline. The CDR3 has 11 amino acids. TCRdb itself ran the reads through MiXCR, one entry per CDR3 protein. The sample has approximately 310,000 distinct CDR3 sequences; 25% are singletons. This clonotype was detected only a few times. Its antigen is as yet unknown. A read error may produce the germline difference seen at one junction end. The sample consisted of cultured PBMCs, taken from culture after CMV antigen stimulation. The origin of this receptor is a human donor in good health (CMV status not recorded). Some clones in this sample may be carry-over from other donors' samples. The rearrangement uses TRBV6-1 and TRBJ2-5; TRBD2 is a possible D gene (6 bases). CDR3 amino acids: CASSAGPPIGF. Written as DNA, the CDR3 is TGTGCCAGCAGCGCGGGACCACCAATCGGTTTC.